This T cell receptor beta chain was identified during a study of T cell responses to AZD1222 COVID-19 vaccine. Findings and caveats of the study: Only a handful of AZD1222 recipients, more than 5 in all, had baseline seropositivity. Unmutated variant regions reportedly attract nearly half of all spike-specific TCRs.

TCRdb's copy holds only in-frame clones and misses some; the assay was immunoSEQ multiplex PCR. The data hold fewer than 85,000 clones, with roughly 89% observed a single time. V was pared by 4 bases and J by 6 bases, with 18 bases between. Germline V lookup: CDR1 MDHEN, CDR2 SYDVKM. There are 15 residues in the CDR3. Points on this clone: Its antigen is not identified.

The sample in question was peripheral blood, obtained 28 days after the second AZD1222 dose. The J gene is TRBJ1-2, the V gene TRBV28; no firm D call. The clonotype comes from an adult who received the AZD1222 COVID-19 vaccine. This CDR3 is CASSSPPSRRDGYTF. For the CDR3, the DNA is TGTGCCAGCAGTTCTCCACCGAGCCGCCGCGATGGCTACACCTTC.